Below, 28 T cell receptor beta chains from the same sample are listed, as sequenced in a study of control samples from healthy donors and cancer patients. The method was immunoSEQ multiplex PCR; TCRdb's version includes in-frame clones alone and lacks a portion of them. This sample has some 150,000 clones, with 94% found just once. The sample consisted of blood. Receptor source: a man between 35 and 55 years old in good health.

CDR3 sequence: CASSLARGHEQYF. The CDR3 DNA reads as TGCGCCAGCAGCTTGGCCCGGGGTCACGAGCAGTACTTC. The rearrangement links TRBV5-1 to TRBJ2-7; a possible D gene is TRBD2 (5 bases). V lost 0 bases and J 5 bases, leaving 9 bases between the germline ends. CDR3 length: 13 amino acids. Germline V gives CDR1 SGHRS, CDR2 YFSETQ.

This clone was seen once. The CDR3 sequence is CAWSVSSYNSPLHF. In nucleotides, the CDR3 is TGTGCCTGGAGTGTTAGCTCCTATAATTCACCCCTCCACTTT. The chain links TRBV30 to TRBJ1-6; D unresolved. Germline CDR1 and CDR2: GTSNPN and SVGIG (reference sequence). The V and J ends lost 0 bases and 0 bases respectively, with 3 bases between them. The CDR3 runs to 14 residues.

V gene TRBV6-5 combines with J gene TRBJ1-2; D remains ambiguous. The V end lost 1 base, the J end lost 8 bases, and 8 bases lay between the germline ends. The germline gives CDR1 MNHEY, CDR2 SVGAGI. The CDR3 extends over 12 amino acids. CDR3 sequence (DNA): TGTGCCAGCAGTTACTGGCCTGGGGGCTACACCTTC. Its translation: CASSYWPGGYTF.

The CDR3 loop reads CASSATGGSNQPQHF. The CDR3 nucleotides are TGCGCCAGCAGCGCAACAGGGGGGAGCAATCAGCCCCAGCATTTT. The genes are TRBV5-1 and TRBJ1-5, with TRBD1 matching over 8 bases. The CDR3 spans 15 residues. Germline V gene lookup returns CDR1 SGHRS and CDR2 YFSETQ. The junction had 4 bases not matched to a gene; V was cut back by 4 bases and J by 1 base.

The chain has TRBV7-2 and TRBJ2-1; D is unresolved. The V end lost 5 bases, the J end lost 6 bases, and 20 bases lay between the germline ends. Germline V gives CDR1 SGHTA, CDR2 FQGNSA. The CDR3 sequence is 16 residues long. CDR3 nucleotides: TGTGCCAGCAGCCCCTCATCTAGAATCCCCCTCAATGAGCAGTTCTTC. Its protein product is CASSPSSRIPLNEQFF.

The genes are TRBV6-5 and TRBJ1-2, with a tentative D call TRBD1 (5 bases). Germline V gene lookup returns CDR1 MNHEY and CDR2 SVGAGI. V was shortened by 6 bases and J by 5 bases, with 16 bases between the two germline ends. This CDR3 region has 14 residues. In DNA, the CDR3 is TGTGCCAGCAGGAGGGACGCGGGCTCATATGGCTACACCTTC. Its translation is CASRRDAGSYGYTF.

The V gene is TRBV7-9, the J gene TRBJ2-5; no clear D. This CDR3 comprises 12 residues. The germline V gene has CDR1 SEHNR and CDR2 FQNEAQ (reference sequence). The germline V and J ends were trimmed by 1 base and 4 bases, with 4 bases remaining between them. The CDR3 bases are TGTGCCAGCAGCTTAGTCCTAGAGACCCAGTACTTC. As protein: CASSLVLETQYF.

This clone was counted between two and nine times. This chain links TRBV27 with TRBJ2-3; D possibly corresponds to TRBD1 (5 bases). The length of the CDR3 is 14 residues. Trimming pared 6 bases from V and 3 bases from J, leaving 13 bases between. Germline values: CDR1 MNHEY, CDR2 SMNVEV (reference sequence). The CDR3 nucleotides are TGTGCCAGCAGCCCGCAGGGCAGGACAGATACGCAGTATTTT. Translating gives CASSPQGRTDTQYF.

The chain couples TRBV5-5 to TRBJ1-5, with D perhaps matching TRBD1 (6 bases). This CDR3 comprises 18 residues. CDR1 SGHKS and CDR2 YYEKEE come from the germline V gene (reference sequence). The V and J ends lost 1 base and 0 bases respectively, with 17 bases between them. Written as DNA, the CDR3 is TGTGCCAGCAGCTTGTTTCTTGGGGGCGACTATAGCAATCAGCCCCAGCATTTT. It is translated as CASSLFLGGDYSNQPQHF.

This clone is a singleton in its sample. Here the CDR3 reads CASSSGSGTEAFF. The CDR3 DNA follows: TGTGCCAGCAGCTCAGGATCAGGGACTGAAGCTTTCTTT. The rearrangement joins TRBV7-9 to TRBJ1-1; a possible D gene is TRBD1 (5 bases). V was pared by 4 bases and J by 5 bases, with 11 bases between. CDR3 length equals 13 residues. The germline CDR1 and CDR2 sequences are SEHNR and FQNEAQ (reference sequence).

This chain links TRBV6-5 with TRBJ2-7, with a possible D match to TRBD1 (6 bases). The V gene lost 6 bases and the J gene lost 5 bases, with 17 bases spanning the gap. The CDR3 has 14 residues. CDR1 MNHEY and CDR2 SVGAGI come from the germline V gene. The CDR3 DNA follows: TGTGCCAGCAGCTTACAGGGCCCAGCCCACGAGCAGTACTTC. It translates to CASSLQGPAHEQYF.

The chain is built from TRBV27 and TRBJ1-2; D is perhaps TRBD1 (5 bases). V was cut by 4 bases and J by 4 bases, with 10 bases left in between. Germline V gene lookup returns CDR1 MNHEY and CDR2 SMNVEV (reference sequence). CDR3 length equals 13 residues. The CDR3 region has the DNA TGTGCCAGCAGTTCGACGGGGGGCTATGGCTACACCTTC. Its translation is CASSSTGGYGYTF.

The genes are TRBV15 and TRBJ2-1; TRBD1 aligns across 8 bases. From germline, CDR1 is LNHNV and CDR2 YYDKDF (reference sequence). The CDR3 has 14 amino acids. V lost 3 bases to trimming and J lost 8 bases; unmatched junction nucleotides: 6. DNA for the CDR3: TGTGCCACCAGCAGGAGGGACAGGTCCTATGAGCAGTTCTTC. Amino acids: CATSRRDRSYEQFF.

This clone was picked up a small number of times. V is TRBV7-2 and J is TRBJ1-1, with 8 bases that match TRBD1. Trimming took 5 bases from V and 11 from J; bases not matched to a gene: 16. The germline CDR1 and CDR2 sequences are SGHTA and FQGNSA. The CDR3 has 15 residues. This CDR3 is CASSPEMQGADRAFF. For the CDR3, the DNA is TGTGCCAGCAGCCCGGAGATGCAGGGGGCTGATCGGGCTTTCTTT.

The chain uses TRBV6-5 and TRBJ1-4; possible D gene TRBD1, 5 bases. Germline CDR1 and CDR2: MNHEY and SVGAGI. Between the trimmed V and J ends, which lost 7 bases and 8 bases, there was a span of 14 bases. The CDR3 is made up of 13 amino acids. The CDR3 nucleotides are TGTGCCAGCAAGGTCCGGGGCGGAGAAAAACTGTTTTTT. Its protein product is CASKVRGGEKLFF.

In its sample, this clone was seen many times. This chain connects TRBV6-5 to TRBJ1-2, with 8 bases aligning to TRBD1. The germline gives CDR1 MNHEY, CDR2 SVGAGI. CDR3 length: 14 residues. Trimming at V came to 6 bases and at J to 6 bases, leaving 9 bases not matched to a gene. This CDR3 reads CASRPPGTGHGYTF. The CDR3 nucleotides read TGTGCCAGCAGACCGCCCGGGACAGGCCATGGCTACACCTTC.

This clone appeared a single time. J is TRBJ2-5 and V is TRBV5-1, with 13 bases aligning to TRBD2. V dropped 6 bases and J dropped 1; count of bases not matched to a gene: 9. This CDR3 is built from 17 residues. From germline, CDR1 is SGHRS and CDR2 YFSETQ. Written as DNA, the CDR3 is TGCGCCAGCAAAGGACTAGCGGGAGCATTGGGCCAAGAGACCCAGTACTTC. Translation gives CASKGLAGALGQETQYF.

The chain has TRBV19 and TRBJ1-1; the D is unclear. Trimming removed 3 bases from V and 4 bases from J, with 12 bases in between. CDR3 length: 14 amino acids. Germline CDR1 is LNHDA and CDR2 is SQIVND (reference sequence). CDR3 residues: CASSIPIRSTEAFF. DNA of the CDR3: TGTGCCAGTAGTATCCCAATTCGGAGCACTGAAGCTTTCTTT.

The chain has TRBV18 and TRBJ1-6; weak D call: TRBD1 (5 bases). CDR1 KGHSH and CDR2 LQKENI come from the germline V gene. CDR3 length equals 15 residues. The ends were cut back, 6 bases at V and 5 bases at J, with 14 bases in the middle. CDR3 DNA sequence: TGTGCCAGCTCTCAGACGGGACCAAATAATTCACCCCTCCACTTT. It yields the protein CASSQTGPNNSPLHF.

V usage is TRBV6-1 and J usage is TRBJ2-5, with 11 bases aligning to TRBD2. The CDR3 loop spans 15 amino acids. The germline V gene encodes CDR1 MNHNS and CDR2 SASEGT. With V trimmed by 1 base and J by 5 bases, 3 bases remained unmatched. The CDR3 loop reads CASSEGPSGRETQYF. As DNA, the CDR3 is TGTGCCAGCAGTGAAGGTCCTAGCGGGAGGGAGACCCAGTACTTC.

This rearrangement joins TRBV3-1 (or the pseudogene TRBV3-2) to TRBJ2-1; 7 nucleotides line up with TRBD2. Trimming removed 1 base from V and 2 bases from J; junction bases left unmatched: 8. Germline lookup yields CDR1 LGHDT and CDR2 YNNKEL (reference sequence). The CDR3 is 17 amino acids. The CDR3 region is CASSQGPGTTAYNEQFF. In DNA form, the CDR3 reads TGTGCCAGCAGCCAAGGGCCCGGGACTACGGCCTACAATGAGCAGTTCTTC.

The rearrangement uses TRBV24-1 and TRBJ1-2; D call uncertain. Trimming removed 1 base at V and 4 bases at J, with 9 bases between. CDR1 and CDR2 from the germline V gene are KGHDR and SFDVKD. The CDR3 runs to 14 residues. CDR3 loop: CATSDFGVAYGYTF. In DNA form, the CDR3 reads TGTGCCACCAGTGATTTTGGGGTCGCCTATGGCTACACCTTC.

The DNA for the CDR3 is TGTGCCAGCAGCTTGGACCCTATGGGGGAGACCCAGTACTTC. It codes for CASSLDPMGETQYF. V and J are TRBV7-9 and TRBJ2-5; unclear D gene. Germline values: CDR1 SEHNR, CDR2 FQNEAQ (reference sequence). Trimming shortened V by 3 bases and J by 5 bases, and 13 bases separated the two germline ends. The CDR3 has 14 amino acids.

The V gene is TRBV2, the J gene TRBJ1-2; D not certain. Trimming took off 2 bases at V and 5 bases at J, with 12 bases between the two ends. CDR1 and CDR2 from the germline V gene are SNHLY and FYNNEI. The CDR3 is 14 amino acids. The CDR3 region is CASSESSRIYGYTF. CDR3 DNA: TGTGCCAGCAGTGAATCGTCGCGAATATATGGCTACACCTTC.

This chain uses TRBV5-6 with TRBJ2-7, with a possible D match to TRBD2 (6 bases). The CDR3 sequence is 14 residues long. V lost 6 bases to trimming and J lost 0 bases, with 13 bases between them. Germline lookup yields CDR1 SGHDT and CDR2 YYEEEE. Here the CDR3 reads CASIGRGSSYEQYF. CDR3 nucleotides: TGTGCCAGCATCGGACGGGGGAGCTCCTACGAGCAGTACTTC.

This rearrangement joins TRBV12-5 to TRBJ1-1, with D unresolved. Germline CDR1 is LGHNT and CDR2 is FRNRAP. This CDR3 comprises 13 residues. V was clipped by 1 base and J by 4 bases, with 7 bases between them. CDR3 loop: CASGLGGGTEAFF. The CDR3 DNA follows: TGTGCTAGTGGTTTGGGGGGAGGCACTGAAGCTTTCTTT.

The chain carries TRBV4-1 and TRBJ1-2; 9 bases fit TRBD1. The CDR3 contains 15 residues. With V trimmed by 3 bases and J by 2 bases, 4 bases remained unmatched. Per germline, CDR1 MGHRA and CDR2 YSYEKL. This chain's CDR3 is CASSQRGQGNYGYTF. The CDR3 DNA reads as TGCGCCAGCAGCCAGCGCGGACAGGGGAACTATGGCTACACCTTC.

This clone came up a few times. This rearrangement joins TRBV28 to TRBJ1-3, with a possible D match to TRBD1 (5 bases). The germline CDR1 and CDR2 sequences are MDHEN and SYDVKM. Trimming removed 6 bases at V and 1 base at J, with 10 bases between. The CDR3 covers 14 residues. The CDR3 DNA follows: TGTGCCAGCAGGCTGGGGGGTTCTGGAAACACCATATATTTT. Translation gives CASRLGGSGNTIYF.